This T cell receptor (beta chain) was found in a study of blood T cell repertoires in COVID-19. About the research overall: In each case, the material was cDNA or gDNA derived from T cells, B-cell-depleted T cells, or PBMCs.

The CDR3 spans 18 residues. With 0 bases clipped from V and 2 bases from J, the junction kept 12 bases outside the gene matches. CDR1 and CDR2 from the germline V gene are SGHNT and YYREEE (reference sequence). How the authors handled the data: Nucleated cell counts were estimated from reference gene primer amplification. Libraries were prepared by immunoSEQ multiplex PCR; TCRdb keeps only in-frame clonotypes and omits some of them. That table supplies the V and J calls and clone size; D and trimming were determined from the DNA. The data hold some 90,000 clones, with approximately 84% observed a single time.

This clonotype was obtained from a man between 60 and 75 years old with acute or convalescent COVID-19. Specimen: peripheral blood. The J gene is TRBJ2-3, the V gene TRBV5-4; TRBD2 aligns across 7 bases. The CDR3 here is CASSLGWELADSTDTQYF. CDR3 nucleotides: TGTGCCAGCAGCTTGGGATGGGAGCTAGCGGATTCCACAGATACGCAGTATTTT.